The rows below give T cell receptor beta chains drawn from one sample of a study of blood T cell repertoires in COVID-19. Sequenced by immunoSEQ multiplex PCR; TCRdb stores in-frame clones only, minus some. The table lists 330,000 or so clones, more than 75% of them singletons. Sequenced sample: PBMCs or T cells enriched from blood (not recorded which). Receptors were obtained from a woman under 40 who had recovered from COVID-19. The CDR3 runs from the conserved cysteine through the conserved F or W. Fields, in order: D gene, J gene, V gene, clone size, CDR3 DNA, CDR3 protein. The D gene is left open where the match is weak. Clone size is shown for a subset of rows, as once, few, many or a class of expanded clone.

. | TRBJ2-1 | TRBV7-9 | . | TGTGCCAGCAGCTTAGGTACAGGCGTTTGGGATGAGCAGTTCTTC | CASSLGTGVWDEQFF
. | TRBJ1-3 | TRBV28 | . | TGTGCCAGCAGTTCCAAGTTCCAGGGCTTAACTGGAAACACCATATATTTT | CASSSKFQGLTGNTIYF
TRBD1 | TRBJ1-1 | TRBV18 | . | TGTGCCAGCTCACCACGGGTGGCAGGGGGCGGAATGGCTGAAGCTTTCTTT | CASSPRVAGGGMAEAFF
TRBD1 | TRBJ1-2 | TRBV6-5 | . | TGTGCCAGCAAGGGGGCTGGTGGTCGGGGCTACACCTTC | CASKGAGGRGYTF
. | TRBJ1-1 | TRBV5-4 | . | TGTGCCAGCAGCTCCCCCCGAGGGCATGAAGCTTTCTTT | CASSSPRGHEAFF
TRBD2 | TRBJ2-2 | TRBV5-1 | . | TGCGCCAGCAGCTTGCTGACTAGCGGGGTCACCGGGGAGCTGTTTTTT | CASSLLTSGVTGELFF
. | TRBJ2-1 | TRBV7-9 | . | TGTGCCAGCAGCTCAATGACAGGTTGGGCGTTCTTC | CASSSMTGWAFF
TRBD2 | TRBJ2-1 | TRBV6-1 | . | TGTGCCAGCAGTGAACGGACTAGCGGGCGTAATGAGCAGTTCTTC | CASSERTSGRNEQFF
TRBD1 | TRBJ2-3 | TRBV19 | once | TGTGCCAGTAGTTTACAGGGGGCTGGCACAGATACGCAGTATTTT | CASSLQGAGTDTQYF
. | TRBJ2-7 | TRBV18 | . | TGTGCCAGCTCACCAGAGGGGGACTCCTACGAGCAGTACTTC | CASSPEGDSYEQYF
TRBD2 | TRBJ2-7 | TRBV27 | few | TGTGCCAGCAGTTCGGGGACTAGCGGGAGAGGTGAGCAGTACTTC | CASSSGTSGRGEQYF
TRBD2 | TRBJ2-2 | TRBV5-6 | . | TGTGCCAGCAGCTTTAGCGGGGGTGACACCGGGGAGCTGTTTTTT | CASSFSGGDTGELFF
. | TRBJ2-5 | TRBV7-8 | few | TGTGCCAGCAGCCCTACGGGACAAGAGACCCAGTACTTC | CASSPTGQETQYF
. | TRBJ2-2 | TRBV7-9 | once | TGTGCCAGCAGCTTAGTTGGCGGGCCGACCGGGGAGCTGTTTTTT | CASSLVGGPTGELFF
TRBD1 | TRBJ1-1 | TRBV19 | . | TGTGCCAGTAGGGACAGGGTGAACACTGAAGCTTTCTTT | CASRDRVNTEAFF
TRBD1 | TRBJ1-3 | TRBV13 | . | TGTGCCAGCAGCTGGGGACAGCGCTCTGGAAACACCATATATTTT | CASSWGQRSGNTIYF
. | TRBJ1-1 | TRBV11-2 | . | TGTGCCAGCAGCCCAAGGGGGAGTACTGAAGCTTTCTTT | CASSPRGSTEAFF
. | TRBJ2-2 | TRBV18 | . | TGTGCCAGCTCACCCCAGGAGGGACCCTCGAACACCGGGGAGCTGTTTTTT | CASSPQEGPSNTGELFF
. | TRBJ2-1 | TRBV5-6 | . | TGTGCCAGCAGCCTGTCGCCGGAGTCCCCCAATGAGCAGTTCTTC | CASSLSPESPNEQFF
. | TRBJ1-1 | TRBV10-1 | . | TGCGCCAGCAGTCGGGGAAGGGATGGGGACACTGAAGCTTTCTTT | CASSRGRDGDTEAFF
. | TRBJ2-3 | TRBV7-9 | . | TGTGCCAGCAGCTTTTTTAGCGAGGAAGATACGCAGTATTTT | CASSFFSEEDTQYF
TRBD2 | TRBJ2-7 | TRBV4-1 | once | TGCGCCAGCAGCCAGAGGGCTGGGGTCCAGCGGGGGGGCCTCGACGAGCAGTACTTC | CASSQRAGVQRGGLDEQYF
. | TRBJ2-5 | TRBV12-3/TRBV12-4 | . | TGTGCCAGCAGTACAAACCAAGAGACCCAGTACTTC | CASSTNQETQYF